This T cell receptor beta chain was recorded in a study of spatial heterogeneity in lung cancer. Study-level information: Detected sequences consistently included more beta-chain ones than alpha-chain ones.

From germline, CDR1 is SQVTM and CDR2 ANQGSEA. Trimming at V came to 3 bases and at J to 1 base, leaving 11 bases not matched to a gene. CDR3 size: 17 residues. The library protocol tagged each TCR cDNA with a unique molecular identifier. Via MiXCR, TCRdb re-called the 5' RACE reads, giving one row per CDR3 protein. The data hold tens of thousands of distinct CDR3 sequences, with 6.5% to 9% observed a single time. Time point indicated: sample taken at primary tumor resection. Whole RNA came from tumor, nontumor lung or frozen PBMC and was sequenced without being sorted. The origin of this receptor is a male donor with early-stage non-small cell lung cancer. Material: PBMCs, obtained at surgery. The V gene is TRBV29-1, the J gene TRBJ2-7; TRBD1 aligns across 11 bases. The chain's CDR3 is CSVDRRLGTGGSYEQYF. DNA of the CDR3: TGCAGCGTTGATAGGAGACTTGGGACAGGGGGTTCCTACGAGCAGTACTTC.